Presented here are 5 T cell receptor beta chains from one specimen sequenced in a study of T cells after yellow fever vaccination. Using its own MiXCR run on the 5' RACE reads, TCRdb lists one record per CDR3 protein. The sample holds more than 300,000 distinct CDR3 sequences; around 10% are singletons and the top ten take 3% to 4%. The sample consisted of CD4+ T cells sorted from PBMCs, taken 45 days after the yellow fever booster vaccination. Source of these receptors: a man younger than 35 who received the YFV17D yellow fever vaccine.

This clonotype was detected only a few times. This sequence joins TRBV11-3 and TRBJ1-1; D gene uncertain. Germline lookup yields CDR1 SGHNT and CDR2 YENEEA. V was pared by 0 bases and J by 9 bases, with 11 bases between. The CDR3 is made up of 13 amino acids. The CDR3 sequence: CASSLDPGSKAFF. The CDR3 nucleotides are TGTGCCAGCAGCTTAGATCCGGGTTCAAAAGCTTTCTTT.

The V and J genes are TRBV18 and TRBJ2-1, with TRBD1 matching 9 bases. The ends lost 0 bases at V and 9 bases at J; junction bases unmatched: 6. Germline CDR1 KGHSH, CDR2 LQKENI. This CDR3 is built from 15 residues. CDR3 in amino acids: CASSPPGQGIGEQFF. CDR3 DNA sequence: TGTGCCAGCTCACCACCGGGACAGGGCATCGGTGAGCAGTTCTTC.

The chain uses TRBV18 and TRBJ2-7; D might be TRBD1 or TRBD2, each matching 5 bases. Trimming left V 3 bases short and J 7 bases short, with 13 bases between. The CDR3 has 13 residues. CDR1 is KGHSH and CDR2 is LQKENI in the germline V gene. CDR3 sequence: CASSPGPGREQYV. DNA for the CDR3: TGTGCCAGCTCACCGGGCCCAGGGAGAGAGCAGTACGTC.

The gene calls are TRBV28 and TRBJ1-1; D call uncertain. This CDR3 is 12 amino acids long. With 5 bases removed from V and 6 bases from J, the gap between germline ends came to 10 bases. Germline V lookup: CDR1 MDHEN, CDR2 SYDVKM. CDR3 in DNA: TGTGCCAGCAGTGAAAGTCGCGCTGAAGCTTTCTTT. This sequence encodes CASSESRAEAFF. Filled out from reference TRBV28 and TRBJ1-1, the complete variable domain reads DVKVTQSSRYLVKRTGEKVFLECVQDMDHENMFWYRQDPGLGLRLIYFSYDVKMKEKGDIPEGYSVSREKKERFSLILESASTNQTSMYLCASSESRAEAFFGQGTRLTVV.

This clonotype was detected only a few times. Sequence at one end of the junction differs from germline and may be a read error. V usage is TRBV5-1 and J usage is TRBJ1-1; TRBD1 might be the D (5 bases). Per germline, CDR1 SGHRS and CDR2 YFSETQ. This CDR3 contains 13 residues. As DNA, the CDR3 is TGCGCCAGCAGCCCGGGGGGATATACTGGAGCTTTCTTT. Residues: CASSPGGYTGAFF.